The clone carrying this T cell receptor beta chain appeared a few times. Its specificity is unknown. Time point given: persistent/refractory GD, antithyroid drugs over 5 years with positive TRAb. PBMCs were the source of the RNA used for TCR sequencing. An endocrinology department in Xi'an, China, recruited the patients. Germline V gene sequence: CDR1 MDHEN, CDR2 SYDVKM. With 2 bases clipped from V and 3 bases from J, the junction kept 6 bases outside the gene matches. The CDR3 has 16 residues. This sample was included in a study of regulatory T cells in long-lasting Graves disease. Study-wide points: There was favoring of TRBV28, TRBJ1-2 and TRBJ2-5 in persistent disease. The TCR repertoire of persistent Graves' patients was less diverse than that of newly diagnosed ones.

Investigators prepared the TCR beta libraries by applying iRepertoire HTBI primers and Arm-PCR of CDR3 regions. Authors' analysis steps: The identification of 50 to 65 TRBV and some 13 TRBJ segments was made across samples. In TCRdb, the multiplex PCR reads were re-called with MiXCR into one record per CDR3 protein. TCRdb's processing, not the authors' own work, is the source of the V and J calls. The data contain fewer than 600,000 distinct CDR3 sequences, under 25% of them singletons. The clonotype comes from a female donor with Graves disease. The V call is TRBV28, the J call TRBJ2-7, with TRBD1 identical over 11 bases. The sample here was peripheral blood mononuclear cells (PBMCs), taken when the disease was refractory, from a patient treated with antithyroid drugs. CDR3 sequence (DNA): TGTGCCAGCAGTTTAACGGTGGGACAGGGGGGCTACGAGCAGTACTTC. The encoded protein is CASSLTVGQGGYEQYF.